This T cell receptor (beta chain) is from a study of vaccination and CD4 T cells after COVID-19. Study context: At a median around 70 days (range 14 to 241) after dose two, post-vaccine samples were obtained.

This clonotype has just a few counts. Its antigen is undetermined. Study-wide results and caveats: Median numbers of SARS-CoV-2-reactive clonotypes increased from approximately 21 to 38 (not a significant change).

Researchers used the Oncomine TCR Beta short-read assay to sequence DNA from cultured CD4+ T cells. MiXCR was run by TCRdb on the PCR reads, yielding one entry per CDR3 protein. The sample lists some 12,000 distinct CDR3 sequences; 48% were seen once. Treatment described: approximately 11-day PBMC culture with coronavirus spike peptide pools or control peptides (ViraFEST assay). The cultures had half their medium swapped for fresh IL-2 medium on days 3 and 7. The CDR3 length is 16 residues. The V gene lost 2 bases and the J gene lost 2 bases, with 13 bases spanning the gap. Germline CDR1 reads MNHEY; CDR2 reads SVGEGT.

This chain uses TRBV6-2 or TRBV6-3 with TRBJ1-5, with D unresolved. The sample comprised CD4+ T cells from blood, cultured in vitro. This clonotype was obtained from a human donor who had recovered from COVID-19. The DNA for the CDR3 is TGTGCCAGCAGTTACCTGTCGGGAAGGGGCAATCAGCCCCAGCATTTT. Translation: CASSYLSGRGNQPQHF.